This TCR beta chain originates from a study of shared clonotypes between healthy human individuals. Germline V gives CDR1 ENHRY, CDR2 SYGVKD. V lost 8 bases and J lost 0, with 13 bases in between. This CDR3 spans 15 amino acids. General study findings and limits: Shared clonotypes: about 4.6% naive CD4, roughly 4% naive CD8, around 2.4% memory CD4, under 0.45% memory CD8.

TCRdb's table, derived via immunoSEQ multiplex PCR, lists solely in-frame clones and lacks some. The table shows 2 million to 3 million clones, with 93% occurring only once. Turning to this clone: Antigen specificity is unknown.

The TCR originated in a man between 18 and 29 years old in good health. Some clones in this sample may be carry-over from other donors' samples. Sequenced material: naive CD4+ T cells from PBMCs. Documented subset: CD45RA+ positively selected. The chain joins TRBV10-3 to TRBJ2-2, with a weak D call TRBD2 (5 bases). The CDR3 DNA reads TGTGCCATCTCCGGTACGAGGGCGAACACCGGGGAGCTGTTTTTT. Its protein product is CAISGTRANTGELFF.